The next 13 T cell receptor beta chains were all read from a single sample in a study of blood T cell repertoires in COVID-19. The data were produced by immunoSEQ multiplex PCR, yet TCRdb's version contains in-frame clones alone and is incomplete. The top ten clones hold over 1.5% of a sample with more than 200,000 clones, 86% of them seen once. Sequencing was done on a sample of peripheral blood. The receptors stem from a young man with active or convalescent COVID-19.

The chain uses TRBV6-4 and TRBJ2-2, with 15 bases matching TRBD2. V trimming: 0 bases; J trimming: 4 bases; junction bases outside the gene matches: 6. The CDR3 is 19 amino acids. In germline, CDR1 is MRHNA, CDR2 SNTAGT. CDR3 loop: CASSDSGLAGGHGTGELFF. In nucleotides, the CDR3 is TGTGCCAGCAGTGACTCGGGACTAGCGGGGGGCCATGGCACCGGGGAGCTGTTTTTT.

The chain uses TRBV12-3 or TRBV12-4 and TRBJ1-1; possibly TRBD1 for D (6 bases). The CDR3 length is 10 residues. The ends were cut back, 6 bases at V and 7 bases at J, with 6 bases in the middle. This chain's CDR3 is CASRGGEAFF. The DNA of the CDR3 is TGTGCCAGCAGAGGGGGTGAAGCTTTCTTT.

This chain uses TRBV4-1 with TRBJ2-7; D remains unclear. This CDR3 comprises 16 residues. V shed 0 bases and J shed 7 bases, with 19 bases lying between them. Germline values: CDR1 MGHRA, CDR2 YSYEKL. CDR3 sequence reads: CASSQDLNGFRIEQYF. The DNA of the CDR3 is TGCGCCAGCAGCCAAGATCTTAATGGGTTCAGGATAGAGCAGTACTTC.

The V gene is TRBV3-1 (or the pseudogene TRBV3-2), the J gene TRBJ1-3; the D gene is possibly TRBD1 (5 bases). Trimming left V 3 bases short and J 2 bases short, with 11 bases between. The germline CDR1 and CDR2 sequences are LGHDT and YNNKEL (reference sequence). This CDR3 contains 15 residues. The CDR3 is CASSQGRGAGNTIYF. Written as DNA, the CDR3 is TGTGCCAGCAGCCAGGGAAGGGGTGCTGGAAACACCATATATTTT.

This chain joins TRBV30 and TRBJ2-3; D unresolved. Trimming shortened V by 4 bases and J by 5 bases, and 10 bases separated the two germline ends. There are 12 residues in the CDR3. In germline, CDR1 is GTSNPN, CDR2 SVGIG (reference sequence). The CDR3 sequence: CAWTIPGDTQYF. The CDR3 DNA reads TGTGCCTGGACCATCCCCGGAGATACGCAGTATTTT.

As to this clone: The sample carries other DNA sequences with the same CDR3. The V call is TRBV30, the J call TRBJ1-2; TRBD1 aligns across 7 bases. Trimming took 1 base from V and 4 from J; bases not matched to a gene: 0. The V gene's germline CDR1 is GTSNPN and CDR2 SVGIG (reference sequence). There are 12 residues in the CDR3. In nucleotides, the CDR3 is TGTGCCTGGAGTGGGACAGGCTATGGCTACACCTTC. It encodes CAWSGTGYGYTF.

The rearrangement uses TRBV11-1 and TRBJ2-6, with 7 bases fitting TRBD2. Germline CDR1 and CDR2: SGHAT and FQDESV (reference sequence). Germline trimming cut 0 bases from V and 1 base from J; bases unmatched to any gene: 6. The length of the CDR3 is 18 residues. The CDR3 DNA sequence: TGTGCCAGCAGCTTAGCTGCCAGCGGGGTGTCTGGGGCCAACGTCCTGACTTTC. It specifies CASSLAASGVSGANVLTF.

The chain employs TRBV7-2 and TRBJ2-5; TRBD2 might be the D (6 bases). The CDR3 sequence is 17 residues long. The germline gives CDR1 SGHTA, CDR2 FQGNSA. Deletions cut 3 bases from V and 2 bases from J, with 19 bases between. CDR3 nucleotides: TGTGCCAGCAGCTTGGACCCACTAGCTGGGTTACAAGAGACCCAGTACTTC. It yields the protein CASSLDPLAGLQETQYF.

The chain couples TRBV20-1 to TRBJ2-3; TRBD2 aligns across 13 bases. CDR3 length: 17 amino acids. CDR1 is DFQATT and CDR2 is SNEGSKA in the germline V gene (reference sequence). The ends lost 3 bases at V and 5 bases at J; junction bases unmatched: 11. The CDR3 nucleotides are TGCAGTGCTAGTTTTTCCGGCGGGACTAGCGGGGAAGATACGCAGTATTTT. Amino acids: CSASFSGGTSGEDTQYF.

CDR3 sequence reads: CASSQRDRLWNTEAFF. CDR3 DNA sequence: TGTGCCAGCAGCCAACGGGACAGACTTTGGAACACTGAAGCTTTCTTT. The chain recombines TRBV3-1 (or the pseudogene TRBV3-2) with TRBJ1-1, with 7 bases that match TRBD1. The CDR3 consists of 16 residues. Per the germline V gene, CDR1 is LGHDT and CDR2 is YNNKEL (reference sequence). J gave up 1 base and V 2 bases, and 7 bases lay outside the gene matches.

In nucleotides, the CDR3 is TGTGCCAGCAGCCAAGAACCGGACTTTAAGTACTTC. Translating gives CASSQEPDFKYF. The rearrangement uses TRBV4-2 and TRBJ2-5; a weak D match, TRBD2 (5 bases). V was trimmed by 0 bases and J by 12 bases, leaving 11 bases between them. The CDR3 runs to 12 residues. Germline-derived CDR1 and CDR2 are LGHNA and YNFKEQ.

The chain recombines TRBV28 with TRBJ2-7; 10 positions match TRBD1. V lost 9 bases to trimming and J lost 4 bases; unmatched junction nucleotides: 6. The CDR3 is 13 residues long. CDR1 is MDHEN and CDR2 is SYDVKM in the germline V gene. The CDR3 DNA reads TGTGCCAGTTCTGGACAGGGGGTGTACGAGCAGTACTTC. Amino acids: CASSGQGVYEQYF.

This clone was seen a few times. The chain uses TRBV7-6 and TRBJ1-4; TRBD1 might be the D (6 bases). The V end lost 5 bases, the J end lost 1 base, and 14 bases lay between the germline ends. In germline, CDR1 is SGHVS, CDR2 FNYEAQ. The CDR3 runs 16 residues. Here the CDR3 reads CASSTRQAGTNEKLFF. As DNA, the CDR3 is TGTGCCAGCAGCACCCGACAGGCGGGAACTAATGAAAAACTGTTTTTT.